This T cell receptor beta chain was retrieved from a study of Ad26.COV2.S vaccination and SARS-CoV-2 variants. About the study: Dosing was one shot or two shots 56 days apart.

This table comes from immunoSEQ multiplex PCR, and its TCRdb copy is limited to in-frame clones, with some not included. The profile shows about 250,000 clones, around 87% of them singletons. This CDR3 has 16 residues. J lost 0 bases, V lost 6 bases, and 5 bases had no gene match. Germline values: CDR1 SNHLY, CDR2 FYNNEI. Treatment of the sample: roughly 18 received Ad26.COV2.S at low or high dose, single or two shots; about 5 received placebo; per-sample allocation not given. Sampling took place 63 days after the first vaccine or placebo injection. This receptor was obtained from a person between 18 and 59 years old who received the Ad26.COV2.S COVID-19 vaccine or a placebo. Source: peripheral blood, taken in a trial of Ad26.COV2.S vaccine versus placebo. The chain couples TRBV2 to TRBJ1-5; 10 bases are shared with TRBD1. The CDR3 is CASRDRGAYSNQPQHF. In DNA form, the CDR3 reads TGTGCCAGCAGGGACAGGGGGGCATATAGCAATCAGCCCCAGCATTTT.